This TCR beta chain originates from a study of T cells in Graves' hyperthyroidism and ophthalmopathy. Points from the study as a whole: From stable hyperthyroidism, ophthalmopathy was set apart by a 13 V-J model.

Amplified TCR beta CDR3 regions came from RNA transcripts. The HTBI primer set was used in a first-round RT-PCR of the TCR CDR3. TCRdb redid the calling of the multiplex PCR reads with MiXCR, one entry per CDR3 protein. The repertoire includes 300,000 to 400,000 distinct CDR3 sequences, about 18% of them detected once, and around 54% sits in the top ten. On this clonotype: Antigen specificity is unknown.

CDR3 length: 14 residues. Trimming cost V 3 bases and J 6 bases, with 14 bases left between them. Per the germline V gene, CDR1 is KGHSH and CDR2 is LQKENI. This chain connects TRBV18 to TRBJ1-1; D is perhaps TRBD1 (6 bases). The sequence came from a woman aged 50 to 60 with Graves' hyperthyroidism. Sequencing input: blood. The CDR3 is CASSPSLGGAEAFF. The CDR3 bases are TGTGCCAGCTCACCTTCCCTCGGGGGCGCTGAAGCTTTCTTT.